What follows are 11 T cell receptor beta chains derived from one specimen sequenced in a study of shared clonotypes between healthy human individuals. The data were produced by immunoSEQ multiplex PCR, yet TCRdb's version contains in-frame clones alone and is incomplete. The table has approximately 2,200,000 clones, 90% to 95% seen once. CD8 cells regarded as naive lacked CD45RO, were positively chosen for CCR7, and omitted terminally differentiated effector memory CD45RA+ cells. The sequencing input was naive CD8+ T cells from PBMCs. All receptors derive from a man between 18 and 29 years old in good health. Some clones in this sample may be carry-over from other donors' samples.

The rearrangement links TRBV28 to TRBJ2-1, with D unclear. CDR1 is MDHEN, CDR2 SYDVKM, per germline. V lost 2 bases to trimming and J lost 9 bases, with 11 bases between them. The CDR3 sequence is 13 residues long. CDR3 nucleotides: TGTGCCAGCAGTTTAGTTAACCGCGGTGAGCAGTTCTTC. This encodes CASSLVNRGEQFF.

This clone has a single count. This chain connects TRBV7-8 to TRBJ2-1, with a tentative D call TRBD2 (6 bases). Between the trimmed V and J ends, which lost 1 base and 6 bases, there was a span of 13 bases. The CDR3 loop spans 15 amino acids. Germline-derived CDR1 and CDR2 are SGHVS and FQNEAQ. CDR3 in amino acids: CASSLVQGGLNEQFF. In DNA, the CDR3 is TGTGCCAGCAGCTTAGTTCAGGGAGGTCTCAATGAGCAGTTCTTC.

The chain recombines TRBV11-2 with TRBJ2-7; D is ambiguous. The CDR3 is 15 residues long. Germline V gene sequence: CDR1 SGHAT, CDR2 FQNNGV. The V end was cut by 5 bases, the J end by 5 bases, with 19 bases between. The CDR3 region has the DNA TGTGCCAGCAGCAGTCTCCCGGCAGGCCTGCACGAGCAGTACTTC. Encoded protein: CASSSLPAGLHEQYF.

This sequence joins TRBV10-2 and TRBJ2-7; perhaps D is TRBD1 or TRBD2 (5 bases each). The CDR3 has 14 amino acids. Between the trimmed V and J ends, which lost 0 bases and 7 bases, there was a span of 13 bases. Germline V CDR1 and CDR2: WSHSY, SAAADI. In nucleotides, the CDR3 is TGCGCCAGCAGTGAGTCGGGACCGCGAGGGGAGCAGTACTTC. Protein: CASSESGPRGEQYF.

This clone has only one observation. V is TRBV5-1 and J is TRBJ1-1; D gene unclear. The CDR3 runs to 15 residues. V was cut by 4 bases and J by 1 base, with 14 bases left in between. Germline CDR1 SGHRS, CDR2 YFSETQ. CDR3 DNA sequence: TGCGCCAGCAGCGCATACAGTGGGTCGAACACTGAAGCTTTCTTT. Translation: CASSAYSGSNTEAFF.

This clone occurred once. The V call is TRBV18, the J call TRBJ2-7, with D unresolved. V lost 4 bases and J lost 5, with 9 bases in between. Per the germline V gene, CDR1 is KGHSH and CDR2 is LQKENI. The CDR3 runs 12 residues. CDR3 region: CASSLRRNEQYF. The CDR3 coding sequence is TGTGCCAGCTCACTACGAAGAAACGAGCAGTACTTC.

This clone was picked up a small number of times. The gene calls are TRBV21-1 and TRBJ1-2. TRBV21-1 is an annotated pseudogene. The CDR3 sequence is 15 residues long. Here the CDR3 DNA reads TGTGCCAGCAGCCACCGGGAGTCGGGGGACTATGGCTACACCTTC. This encodes CASSHRESGDYGYTF.

V is TRBV7-9 and J is TRBJ1-1, with unresolved D. The CDR3 extends over 17 amino acids. Germline CDR1 reads SEHNR; CDR2 reads FQNEAQ (reference sequence). The V end was cut by 3 bases, the J end by 0 bases, with 17 bases between. The CDR3 nucleotides read TGTGCCAGCAGCTTGCCCGGTGCAGTCGGGGTGAACACTGAAGCTTTCTTT. Its translation: CASSLPGAVGVNTEAFF. Full variable domain (remainder filled in from reference TRBV7-9 and TRBJ1-1): DTGVSQNPRHKITKRGQNVTFRCDPISEHNRLYWYRQTLGQGPEFLTYFQNEAQLEKSRLLSDRFSAERPKGSFSTLEIQRTEQGDSAMYLCASSLPGAVGVNTEAFFGQGTRLTVV.

The rearrangement links TRBV9 to TRBJ2-2; D perhaps matches TRBD1 (6 bases). Germline values: CDR1 SGDLS, CDR2 YYNGEE. The CDR3 totals 16 residues. Trimming removed 4 bases at V and 1 base at J, with 14 bases between. The CDR3 DNA is TGTGCCAGCAGCATCGCTAAACAGGGGAACACCGGGGAGCTGTTTTTT. Its translation: CASSIAKQGNTGELFF.

The V gene is TRBV28, the J gene TRBJ1-4; D may be TRBD1 (5 bases). Trimming pared 3 bases from V and 5 bases from J, leaving 13 bases between. This CDR3 has 15 residues. CDR1 MDHEN and CDR2 SYDVKM come from the germline V gene. CDR3 sequence reads: CASSFSRAANEKLFF. The CDR3 region has the DNA TGTGCCAGCAGTTTCTCCAGGGCTGCGAATGAAAAACTGTTTTTT.

This chain connects TRBV9 to TRBJ2-1, with 14 positions matching TRBD2. Per germline, CDR1 SGDLS and CDR2 YYNGEE. This CDR3 has 16 residues. The junction had 5 bases not matched to a gene; V was cut back by 3 bases and J by 6 bases. The CDR3 bases are TGTGCCAGCAGCGGGGGGACTAGCGGGAGTCTCAATGAGCAGTTCTTC. Residues: CASSGGTSGSLNEQFF.